One and the same sample provided the 4 T cell receptor beta chains below, sequenced in a study of regulatory T cells in long-lasting Graves disease. Arm-PCR of CDR3 regions with iRepertoire HTBI primers generated TCR beta libraries. One entry per CDR3 protein, called by TCRdb with MiXCR from the multiplex PCR reads. The repertoire holds about 560,000 distinct CDR3 sequences, about 16% seen once, with around 13% in the top ten. As for time point: newly diagnosed GD, antithyroid drugs for less than 3 months. Researchers made the TCR library from RNA that was extracted from PBMCs. The data also belong to a second study, concerning T cells in Graves' hyperthyroidism and ophthalmopathy.

The input for sequencing was peripheral blood mononuclear cells (PBMCs), taken at new diagnosis, from a patient treated with antithyroid drugs. The origin of the receptors is a man aged 18-30 years with Graves disease.

This clonotype came up many times. Its ends do not fully match the called genes, so a read error is possible. The CDR3 DNA sequence: TGTGCCAGCAGCCCGCATGGACAGGGGTCGGAGCAGTTCTTC. Amino acids: CASSPHGQGSEQFF. The chain is built from TRBV5-1 and TRBJ2-1; 9 nucleotides agree with TRBD1. This CDR3 comprises 14 residues. In germline, CDR1 is SGHRS, CDR2 YFSETQ. Combining the CDR3 with reference TRBV5-1 and TRBJ2-1 gives the whole variable domain KAGVTQTPRYLIKTRGQQVTLSCSPISGHRSVSWYQQTPGQGLQFLFEYFSETQRNKGNFPGRFSGRQFSNSRSEMNVSTLELGDSALYLCASSPHGQGSEQFFGPGTRLTVL.

This clonotype was seen at least ten times. CDR3 sequence reads: CASSPPRGVPGGPHEQYF. The CDR3 DNA follows: TGTGCCAGCAGCCCCCCCCGCGGGGTTCCGGGAGGGCCACACGAGCAGTACTTC. The V and J genes are TRBV11-2 and TRBJ2-7, with 8 bases identical to TRBD2. CDR1 SGHAT and CDR2 FQNNGV come from the germline V gene. J gave up 5 bases and V 5 bases, and 20 bases lay outside the gene matches. The CDR3 runs 18 residues.

At least ten counts were recorded for this clonotype. The chain is built from TRBV28 and TRBJ2-3; 11 bases line up with TRBD2. The CDR3 has 16 amino acids. The V segment lost 5 bases and the J segment 5 bases; nucleotides outside the gene matches: 9. Per germline, CDR1 MDHEN and CDR2 SYDVKM. The CDR3 nucleotides are TGTGCCAGCAGTCTTCTAGCGGGAGGAAATGGAGATACGCAGTATTTT. The encoded protein is CASSLLAGGNGDTQYF.

This clonotype was detected ten times or more. The CDR3 reads CASSSRLNSGSPYEQYF. CDR3 in DNA: TGTGCCAGCAGTTCCCGTCTTAACAGCGGGAGTCCGTACGAGCAGTACTTC. This chain uses TRBV27 with TRBJ2-7; 8 nucleotides line up with TRBD2. Germline loops: CDR1 MNHEY, CDR2 SMNVEV (reference sequence). CDR3 length equals 17 residues. The V segment lost 4 bases and the J segment 4 bases; nucleotides outside the gene matches: 15.